Shown below are 13 T cell receptor beta chains from a single sample sequenced in a study of blood T cell repertoires in COVID-19. TCRdb's copy holds only in-frame clones and misses some; the assay was immunoSEQ multiplex PCR. The sample records approximately 390,000 clones, 88% being singletons. The specimen sequenced was PBMCs or T cells enriched from blood (not recorded which). Source of these receptors: a woman between 40 and 50 years old with acute COVID-19.

As DNA, the CDR3 is TGCGCCAGCAGCGCCGGACAGGGGGGCAATCAGCCCCAGCATTTT. Protein sequence: CASSAGQGGNQPQHF. The rearrangement links TRBV5-1 to TRBJ1-5, with TRBD1 matching 10 bases. Germline-derived CDR1 and CDR2 are SGHRS and YFSETQ. Losses at the gene ends were 4 bases for V and 2 bases for J; bases not matched to a gene: 3. The CDR3 contains 15 residues.

The rearrangement links TRBV7-9 to TRBJ1-6; the D is unclear. This CDR3 spans 13 amino acids. Trimming took off 5 bases at V and 10 bases at J, with 12 bases between the two ends. In germline, CDR1 is SEHNR, CDR2 FQNEAQ (reference sequence). CDR3 in DNA: TGTGCCAGCAGCCCCGCCCGGAGATCACCCCTCCACTTT. As protein: CASSPARRSPLHF.

For the CDR3, the DNA is TGTGCCAGCAGCCTAATAACTGAAGCTTTCTTT. Translation: CASSLITEAFF. This sequence joins TRBV11-2 and TRBJ1-1; D is uncertain. There are 11 residues in the CDR3. Germline V CDR1 and CDR2: SGHAT, FQNNGV. Trimming took 5 bases from V and 5 from J, leaving 6 bases between them. Together with reference TRBV11-2 and TRBJ1-1, the CDR3 gives the full variable domain: EAGVAQSPRYKIIEKRQSVAFWCNPISGHATLYWYQQILGQGPKLLIQFQNNGVVDDSQLPKDRFSAERLKGVDSTLKIQPAKLEDSAVYLCASSLITEAFFGQGTRLTVV.

The chain has TRBV7-8 and TRBJ1-2; TRBD1 aligns across 8 bases. CDR1 and CDR2 (germline): SGHVS, FQNEAQ. J was trimmed by 6 bases and V by 5 bases; bases with no gene match: 11. The CDR3 has 15 residues. CDR3 in DNA: TGTGCCAGCAGCGGACGAACAGGGGGGGCTAATGGCTACACCTTC. Its protein product is CASSGRTGGANGYTF.

Here the CDR3 reads CASSLTTGAYYGYTF. CDR3 DNA: TGTGCCAGCAGCTTAACGACAGGGGCCTACTATGGCTACACCTTC. This chain uses TRBV5-5 with TRBJ1-2, with 8 bases fitting TRBD1. Trimming at V came to 2 bases and at J to 3 bases, leaving 6 bases not matched to a gene. CDR3 length: 15 residues. Germline V gene sequence: CDR1 SGHKS, CDR2 YYEKEE (reference sequence).

The chain uses TRBV19 and TRBJ1-5, with D tentatively TRBD1 (6 bases). The length of the CDR3 is 13 residues. Per germline, CDR1 LNHDA and CDR2 SQIVND (reference sequence). Trimming took 6 bases from V and 4 from J, leaving 10 bases between them. This chain's CDR3 is CASRYRVNQPQHF. The CDR3 nucleotides read TGTGCCAGTAGGTACAGGGTGAATCAGCCCCAGCATTTT.

The gene calls are TRBV18 and TRBJ1-2, with TRBD1 matching over 8 bases. The CDR3 covers 13 residues. Germline lookup yields CDR1 KGHSH and CDR2 LQKENI. Unmatched junction bases numbered 1, after V lost 4 bases and J lost 3 bases. For the CDR3, the DNA is TGTGCCAGCTCACAGGGACAGGACTATGGCTACACCTTC. This encodes CASSQGQDYGYTF.

V and J are TRBV15 and TRBJ1-1, with 9 bases matching TRBD1. Trimming at V came to 7 bases and at J to 12 bases, leaving 15 bases not matched to a gene. Germline V CDR1 and CDR2: LNHNV, YYDKDF (reference sequence). This CDR3 region has 14 residues. CDR3 residues: CATTRDRESRASFF. Here the CDR3 DNA reads TGTGCCACCACTAGGGACAGGGAGTCTCGTGCGTCTTTCTTT.

V is TRBV23-1 and J is TRBJ1-1; no firm D call. TRBV23-1 is sorted into the ORF group, with uncertain function. CDR3 size: 11 residues. The V end lost 9 bases, the J end lost 7 bases, and 12 bases lay between the germline ends. The CDR3 is CARRTGFEAFF. The DNA of the CDR3 is TGCGCCAGAAGGACGGGATTTGAAGCTTTCTTT.

The V gene is TRBV4-1, the J gene TRBJ2-6; 7 nucleotides align to TRBD2. CDR1 and CDR2 (germline): MGHRA, YSYEKL. The CDR3 is 16 amino acids. V was pared by 2 bases and J by 6 bases, with 7 bases of the junction left unmatched. CDR3 protein: CASSQMYAGAANVLTF. CDR3 nucleotide sequence: TGCGCCAGCAGCCAAATGTATGCGGGAGCGGCCAACGTCCTGACTTTC.

The chain carries TRBV5-1 and TRBJ2-7; D possibly corresponds to TRBD1 (6 bases). The CDR3 length is 13 residues. CDR1 and CDR2 from the germline V gene are SGHRS and YFSETQ. Trimming removed 7 bases from V and 4 bases from J, with 15 bases in between. CDR3 nucleotides: TGCGCCAGCGGCTGGGAAGGGGGATACGAGCAGTACTTC. It encodes CASGWEGGYEQYF.

The V gene is TRBV2, the J gene TRBJ1-4; D might be TRBD1 (6 bases). This CDR3 has 17 amino acids. Germline V gives CDR1 SNHLY, CDR2 FYNNEI. V was clipped by 4 bases and J by 0 bases, with 15 bases between them. The CDR3 sequence: CASSAFPGQSTNEKLFF. The DNA for the CDR3 is TGTGCCAGCAGTGCGTTCCCGGGACAATCAACTAATGAAAAACTGTTTTTT.

This clone is a singleton in its sample. The CDR3 bases are TGCGCCAGCAGCTTGGTGGACAGGGCGAAAGCTTTCTTT. Translated: CASSLVDRAKAFF. This chain links TRBV5-1 with TRBJ1-1; the match to TRBD1 covers 8 bases. Germline CDR1 is SGHRS and CDR2 is YFSETQ. V gave up 0 bases and J gave up 9 bases; unmatched junction bases: 4. The CDR3 covers 13 residues.